The 25 T cell receptor beta chains reported below all come from one sample, sequenced in a study of T cell changes during pregnancy in multiple sclerosis. Profiling relied on immunoSEQ multiplex PCR, and the TCRdb table lists in-frame clones only, not all of them. The table records under 70,000 clones, 91% of them present only once. Source: peripheral blood, taken in the third trimester of pregnancy. These receptors were collected from a female donor in good health, enrolled as a control in a pregnancy study.

Notes on this clone: A junction boundary mismatches the germline segment, possibly from a read error. The chain joins TRBV10-3 to TRBJ2-7; D uncertain. There are 10 residues in the CDR3. The germline CDR1 and CDR2 sequences are ENHRY and SYGVKD. For the CDR3, the DNA is TGTTACATGGCGAACTACGAGCGGTACTTC. As protein: CYMANYERYF.

J is TRBJ1-5 and V is TRBV2, with D hard to call. The germline V gene encodes CDR1 SNHLY and CDR2 FYNNEI. The CDR3 length is 13 residues. V gave up 7 bases and J gave up 6 bases, with 13 bases separating them. The CDR3, as DNA: TGTGCCAGCAAGGCCTTGGAGGGTCAGCCCCAGCATTTT. As protein: CASKALEGQPQHF.

The V gene is TRBV27, the J gene TRBJ2-5, with TRBD2 as a possible D gene (6 bases). The germline V gene encodes CDR1 MNHEY and CDR2 SMNVEV (reference sequence). The CDR3 has 15 residues. Trimming shortened V by 3 bases and J by 2 bases, and 13 bases separated the two germline ends. CDR3 sequence: CASSLADGLQETQYF. The CDR3 DNA is TGTGCCAGCAGTTTGGCCGACGGACTACAAGAGACCCAGTACTTC.

This chain links TRBV19 with TRBJ1-2, with D unclear. This CDR3 comprises 13 residues. With 6 bases removed from V and 0 bases from J, the gap between germline ends came to 8 bases. The germline CDR1 and CDR2 sequences are LNHDA and SQIVND (reference sequence). The CDR3 sequence is CASSRGSNYGYTF. CDR3 DNA sequence: TGTGCCAGTAGCAGAGGGTCTAACTATGGCTACACCTTC.

This chain uses TRBV6-5 with TRBJ1-3; D call uncertain. Between the trimmed V and J ends, which lost 8 bases and 4 bases, there was a span of 9 bases. Germline V CDR1 and CDR2: MNHEY, SVGAGI. The CDR3 runs 12 residues. CDR3 DNA: TGTGCCAGCCGGGGTTCAGGAAACACCATATATTTT. Protein sequence: CASRGSGNTIYF.

The CDR3 protein is CASSFSLSGNTIYF. The CDR3 nucleotides read TGTGCCAGCAGCTTTAGTCTCTCTGGAAACACCATATATTTT. This chain links TRBV5-6 with TRBJ1-3; D not resolved. Germline-derived CDR1 and CDR2 are SGHDT and YYEEEE. The CDR3 contains 14 residues. Trimming shortened V by 2 bases and J by 0 bases, and 6 bases separated the two germline ends.

The V call is TRBV19, the J call TRBJ2-3; maybe TRBD2 (5 bases). Germline CDR1 LNHDA, CDR2 SQIVND (reference sequence). The CDR3 is 15 amino acids. Trimming cost V 3 bases and J 2 bases, with 12 bases left between them. This chain's CDR3 is CASSIPGVSTDTQYF. In DNA, the CDR3 is TGTGCCAGTAGTATCCCCGGGGTCTCCACAGATACGCAGTATTTT.

The chain is built from TRBV19 and TRBJ2-5, with D perhaps TRBD2 (5 bases). The CDR3 covers 13 residues. Trimming cost V 6 bases and J 2 bases, with 10 bases left between them. The germline gives CDR1 LNHDA, CDR2 SQIVND (reference sequence). The CDR3 bases are TGTGCCAGTAGGGGCCTAGCACAAGAGACCCAGTACTTC. Its protein product is CASRGLAQETQYF.

V and J are TRBV2 and TRBJ1-6; no clear D. The germline V gene has CDR1 SNHLY and CDR2 FYNNEI. The CDR3 is 13 residues long. The germline V and J ends were trimmed by 3 bases and 7 bases, with 7 bases remaining between them. Here the CDR3 reads CASSEESNSPLHF. CDR3 sequence (DNA): TGTGCCAGCAGTGAGGAGAGCAATTCACCCCTCCACTTT.

The V and J genes are TRBV7-2 and TRBJ2-7, with 9 bases lining up with TRBD2. The CDR3 runs to 15 residues. The J segment lost 3 bases and the V segment lost 1 base, leaving 4 bases of the junction unmatched. CDR1 is SGHTA and CDR2 is FQGNSA in the germline V gene. CDR3 nucleotide sequence: TGTGCCAGCAGCTTAGGGCTAGCGGGAAACTACGAGCAGTACTTC. It is translated as CASSLGLAGNYEQYF.

This clone was recorded only once. The V call is TRBV19, the J call TRBJ2-7, with TRBD1 matching over 9 bases. The V gene end was trimmed by 7 bases and the J gene end by 0 bases; junction bases not matched to a gene: 7. The CDR3 spans 15 residues. Germline lookup yields CDR1 LNHDA and CDR2 SQIVND (reference sequence). In nucleotides, the CDR3 is TGTGCCAGTACCCCCGGGACAGGGAGCTCCTACGAGCAGTACTTC. Translation gives CASTPGTGSSYEQYF.

V is TRBV11-2 and J is TRBJ2-1; no reliable D call. The V and J ends lost 5 bases and 4 bases respectively, with 9 bases between them. The V gene's germline CDR1 is SGHAT and CDR2 FQNNGV. The CDR3 has 13 residues. The DNA for the CDR3 is TGTGCCAGCAGCCGAGCGATGTACAATGAGCAGTTCTTC. Amino acid sequence: CASSRAMYNEQFF. Drawing the rest from reference TRBV11-2 and TRBJ2-1, the complete variable domain is EAGVAQSPRYKIIEKRQSVAFWCNPISGHATLYWYQQILGQGPKLLIQFQNNGVVDDSQLPKDRFSAERLKGVDSTLKIQPAKLEDSAVYLCASSRAMYNEQFFGPGTRLTVL.

V gene TRBV28 combines with J gene TRBJ2-3; D is perhaps TRBD2 (6 bases). Germline values: CDR1 MDHEN, CDR2 SYDVKM. Trimming removed 8 bases at V and 5 bases at J, with 20 bases between. The CDR3 extends over 15 amino acids. Written as DNA, the CDR3 is TGTGCCAGCGGGATCGGAGCGGGTATGGTAGATACGCAGTATTTT. Protein product: CASGIGAGMVDTQYF.

This clone was picked up a small number of times. The CDR3 DNA reads as TGTGCCTGGACAGGGACAGGGGATTCACCCCTCCACTTT. Its protein is CAWTGTGDSPLHF. The chain joins TRBV30 to TRBJ1-6; 10 nucleotides line up with TRBD1. Trimming at V came to 4 bases and at J to 8 bases, leaving 2 bases not matched to a gene. CDR1 is GTSNPN and CDR2 is SVGIG in the germline V gene (reference sequence). CDR3 size: 13 residues.

This sequence joins TRBV27 and TRBJ2-2, with 12 bases lining up with TRBD2. V shed 2 bases and J 0 bases; nucleotides not matched to a gene: 1. CDR1 is MNHEY and CDR2 is SMNVEV in the germline V gene (reference sequence). The CDR3 consists of 17 residues. The CDR3: CASSLLAGGANTGELFF. In nucleotides, the CDR3 is TGTGCCAGCAGTTTACTAGCGGGAGGGGCGAACACCGGGGAGCTGTTTTTT.

The CDR3 loop is CASSVDLNTEAFF. CDR3 bases: TGTGCCAGCAGCGTAGACTTGAACACTGAAGCTTTCTTT. The rearrangement joins TRBV9 to TRBJ1-1; D ambiguous. Germline V gene lookup returns CDR1 SGDLS and CDR2 YYNGEE. The CDR3 has 13 amino acids. V lost 0 bases and J lost 0, with 3 bases in between.

This clone was recorded only once. The V gene is TRBV11-1, the J gene TRBJ1-2; 7 positions agree with TRBD1. Germline V gene sequence: CDR1 SGHAT, CDR2 FQDESV (reference sequence). Trimming took 3 bases from V and 8 from J; bases not matched to a gene: 6. This CDR3 is built from 13 residues. The CDR3 protein is CASSLSTGQGYTF. The CDR3 nucleotides read TGTGCCAGCAGCTTGTCGACAGGGCAAGGCTACACCTTC. The full variable domain, with the rest looked up from reference TRBV11-1 and TRBJ1-2, is EAEVAQSPRYKITEKSQAVAFWCDPISGHATLYWYRQILGQGPELLVQFQDESVVDDSQLPKDRFSAERLKGVDSTLKIQPAELGDSAMYLCASSLSTGQGYTFGSGTRLTVV.

This sequence joins TRBV7-2 and TRBJ2-7; weak D call: TRBD2 (5 bases). The CDR3 length is 14 residues. V lost 3 bases and J 1 base, leaving 10 bases between the germline ends. Germline CDR1 reads SGHTA; CDR2 reads FQGNSA. CDR3 sequence: CASSFLSGSYEQYF. The CDR3 DNA follows: TGTGCCAGCAGCTTCCTAAGCGGATCCTACGAGCAGTACTTC. Looking up the rest from reference TRBV7-2 and TRBJ2-7 gives the full variable domain: GAGVSQSPSNKVTEKGKDVELRCDPISGHTALYWYRQSLGQGLEFLIYFQGNSAPDKSGLPSDRFSAERTGGSVSTLTIQRTQQEDSAVYLCASSFLSGSYEQYFGPGTRLTVT.

The chain couples TRBV28 to TRBJ2-3; 9 bases are a match to TRBD1. CDR1 and CDR2 (germline): MDHEN, SYDVKM. The length of the CDR3 is 15 residues. J lost 7 bases, V lost 6 bases, and 11 bases had no gene match. CDR3 nucleotide sequence: TGTGCCAGCAGCCCCCCCGGGACAGGGCAGTATACGCAGTATTTT. This codes for CASSPPGTGQYTQYF.

This chain links TRBV6-1 with TRBJ2-3; 8 bases fit TRBD2. The J segment lost 2 bases and the V segment lost 3 bases, leaving 4 bases of the junction unmatched. The CDR3 covers 15 residues. Germline assignment: CDR1 MNHNS and CDR2 SASEGT. The CDR3 DNA is TGTGCCAGCAGTGATACTAGCGGTTACACAGATACGCAGTATTTT. As protein: CASSDTSGYTDTQYF.

As DNA, the CDR3 is TGTGCCAGCAGCCCTCGAGAGCATGTTTCCTACGAGCAGTACTTC. It yields the protein CASSPREHVSYEQYF. The chain uses TRBV7-2 and TRBJ2-7; D unclear. This CDR3 region has 15 residues. Germline-derived CDR1 and CDR2 are SGHTA and FQGNSA. Trimming left V 5 bases short and J 1 base short, with 15 bases between.

The gene calls are TRBV27 and TRBJ2-7; 7 bases line up with TRBD1. Germline CDR1 and CDR2: MNHEY and SMNVEV (reference sequence). Trimming cost V 3 bases and J 3 bases; bases outside gene matches: 2. CDR3 size: 13 residues. The CDR3 here is CASSLGQFYEQYF. CDR3 nucleotides: TGTGCCAGCAGTTTGGGACAGTTCTACGAGCAGTACTTC.

The chain is built from TRBV2 and TRBJ1-2, with 8 bases that match TRBD1. Germline values: CDR1 SNHLY, CDR2 FYNNEI. The CDR3 is made up of 12 amino acids. J was trimmed by 4 bases and V by 8 bases; bases with no gene match: 3. CDR3 in DNA: TGTGCCAGCCGGACAGGGCTCTATGGCTACACCTTC. Translation gives CASRTGLYGYTF. Variable domain in full (rest from reference TRBV2 and TRBJ1-2): EPEVTQTPSHQVTQMGQEVILRCVPISNHLYFYWYRQILGQKVEFLVSFYNNEISEKSEIFDDQFSVERPDGSNFTLKIRSTKLEDSAMYFCASRTGLYGYTFGSGTRLTVV.

The V and J genes are TRBV10-3 and TRBJ1-3; D is unclear. Germline CDR1 and CDR2: ENHRY and SYGVKD. V gave up 6 bases and J gave up 11 bases, with 11 bases separating them. The CDR3 runs to 11 residues. CDR3 loop: CAIRDSFAIYF. The CDR3 nucleotides are TGTGCCATCAGGGACTCGTTTGCCATATATTTT.

This chain connects TRBV27 to TRBJ2-7; 7 bases align to TRBD1. V trimming: 7 bases; J trimming: 3 bases; junction bases outside the gene matches: 12. The CDR3 consists of 15 residues. CDR1 and CDR2 (germline): MNHEY, SMNVEV (reference sequence). CDR3 nucleotide sequence: TGTGCCAGCAAAAAACCGGGACAGACAATCTACGAGCAGTACTTC. Protein sequence: CASKKPGQTIYEQYF.